This TCR beta chain emerged from a study of OX40 agonist ivuxolimab in advanced cancers. At the level of the study: Those treated in dose escalation had hepatocellular carcinoma, melanoma, renal cell cancer or head and neck cancer.

Profiled with immunoSEQ multiplex PCR; TCRdb holds only in-frame clones, not every one. In the table there are 65,000 to 75,000 clones, approximately 85% of which are singletons. The germline V gene has CDR1 SGHTA and CDR2 FQGTGA. Trimming cost V 2 bases and J 2 bases, with 9 bases left between them. This CDR3 contains 14 residues. The sequence came from an adult with an advanced solid tumor such as melanoma, head and neck, liver or kidney cancer. The material sequenced was CD4+ or CD8+ T cells sorted from blood, taken in a trial of the OX40 agonist ivuxolimab. V usage is TRBV7-3 and J usage is TRBJ1-1; D might be TRBD1 (6 bases). This chain's CDR3 is CASSLQGFNTEAFF. The DNA for the CDR3 is TGTGCCAGCAGCTTACAGGGGTTTAACACTGAAGCTTTCTTT.